Listed below are T cell receptor beta chains from one sample, sequenced in a study of CXCR3-negative and CXCR3-positive naive CD8 T cells. TCRdb reprocessed the 5' RACE reads; each CDR3 protein has one entry and no DNA is given. The sample has about 110,000 distinct CDR3 sequences. The sample consisted of naive CXCR3+ CD8+ T cells from blood. These receptor sequences come from a human donor in good health. Some clones in this sample may be carry-over from other donors' samples. Both conserved end residues are part of each CDR3.

CDR3 protein	V gene	J gene
CASSYSKLEGGIEQYF	TRBV6-6	TRBJ2-7
CSATGTAALYEQYF	TRBV20-1	TRBJ2-7
CSARDREVHEQYF	TRBV29-1	TRBJ2-7
CASRLAGLDQEQFF	TRBV19	TRBJ2-1
CASSSRISYSNQPQHF	TRBV6-6	TRBJ1-5
CSGGPLLDEQYF	TRBV20-1	TRBJ2-7
CASSSHWDRVEQFF	TRBV7-9	TRBJ2-1
CAWRLRGSSYEQYF	TRBV30	TRBJ2-7
CASSTRQDSYEQYF	TRBV21-1	TRBJ2-7
CAIGAGYYEQYF	TRBV10-3	TRBJ2-7
CSAQTGFWEAQYF	TRBV20-1	TRBJ2-5
CASSCGLAGVEQETQYF	TRBV4-1	TRBJ2-5
CASRLTYEQYF	TRBV14	TRBJ2-7
CSVEVPGQVLGGYTF	TRBV29-1	TRBJ1-2
CASSSLAGERETQYF	TRBV19	TRBJ2-5
CASRGGDQETQYF	TRBV9	TRBJ2-5
CASSLRDFSNTEAFF	TRBV19	TRBJ1-1
CASSVGGRADQPQHF	TRBV9	TRBJ1-5
CASSPSGDRGPYEQYF	TRBV13	TRBJ2-7
CASSTTSVQVLADLSYEQYF	TRBV28	TRBJ2-7
CASSSPGTTYLAYEQYF	TRBV28	TRBJ2-7
CASSALPEDTQYF	TRBV18	TRBJ2-3
CAWSGTGNQPQHF	TRBV30	TRBJ1-5
CASSQVRGDYGYTF	TRBV4-1	TRBJ1-2
CAIQAGSTYEQYF	TRBV10-3	TRBJ2-7
CASSYRIGPLTEAFF	TRBV6-5	TRBJ1-1
CASSHSDSSMNTEAFF	TRBV12-3/TRBV12-4	TRBJ1-1
CSQRNLASEQFF	TRBV29-1	TRBJ2-1
CASSSSNEQFF	TRBV6-5	TRBJ2-1
CSAGQATNEQFF	TRBV29-1	TRBJ2-1
CASSLGSREPSEQYF	TRBV7-9	TRBJ2-7
CASSQDWQETQYF	TRBV14	TRBJ2-5
CASSHEGSGGSNEQFF	TRBV14	TRBJ2-1
CASSPPRTEELFF	TRBV7-9	TRBJ2-2
CASSDGFTQETQYF	TRBV5-1	TRBJ2-5
CASSLGASTGELFF	TRBV27	TRBJ2-2
CSARGRIQGREQFF	TRBV20-1	TRBJ2-1
CSVVTVYSYEQYF	TRBV29-1	TRBJ2-7
CASSSPDRYEQYF	TRBV7-2	TRBJ2-7
CASSLVSLDRDRVEETQYF	TRBV7-9	TRBJ2-5
CASSVGQLNTEAFF	TRBV9	TRBJ1-1
CASSSGQTYGYTF	TRBV7-9	TRBJ1-2
CASSPTRGTEDKGVKNIQYF	TRBV4-1	TRBJ2-4
CASRHGGVETQYF	TRBV6-5	TRBJ2-5
CASSLGVQGVNNEQFF	TRBV11-2	TRBJ2-1
CASSLSERLYEQYF	TRBV12-3/TRBV12-4	TRBJ2-7
CSVSVVYEQYF	TRBV29-1	TRBJ2-7
CASSYSKWQDRGELETEAFF	TRBV6-5	TRBJ1-1
CSVPRPGQGGNTGKLFF	TRBV29-1	TRBJ2-2
CASSQGEQREVETQYF	TRBV4-1	TRBJ2-5